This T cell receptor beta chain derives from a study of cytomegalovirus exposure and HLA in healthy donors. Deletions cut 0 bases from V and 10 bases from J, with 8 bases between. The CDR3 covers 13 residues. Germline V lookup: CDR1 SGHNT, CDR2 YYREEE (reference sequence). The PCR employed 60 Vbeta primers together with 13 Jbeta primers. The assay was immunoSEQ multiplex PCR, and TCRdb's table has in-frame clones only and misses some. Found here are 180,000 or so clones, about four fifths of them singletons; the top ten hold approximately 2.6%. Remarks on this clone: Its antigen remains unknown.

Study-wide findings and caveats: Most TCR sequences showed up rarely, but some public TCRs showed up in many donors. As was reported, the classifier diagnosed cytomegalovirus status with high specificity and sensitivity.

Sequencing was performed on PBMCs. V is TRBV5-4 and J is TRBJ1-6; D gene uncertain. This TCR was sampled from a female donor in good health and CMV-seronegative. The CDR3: CASSLVFGSPLHF. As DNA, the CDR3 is TGTGCCAGCAGCTTGGTGTTTGGCTCACCCCTCCACTTT.